This T cell receptor (beta chain) was recorded in a study of blood T cell repertoires in COVID-19. On the study more broadly: The origin of the acute and convalescent COVID-19 samples was the United States, Italy and Spain. The cDNA or gDNA used as material had been derived from T cells, B-cell-depleted T cells, or PBMCs.

Germline V gene sequence: CDR1 SGHAT, CDR2 FQNNGV. The trim removed 3 bases at V and 4 bases at J, leaving 6 bases unmatched. The CDR3 covers 15 residues. Authors' analysis steps: The authors estimated nucleated cell counts from reference gene primer amplification. Data came from immunoSEQ multiplex PCR; TCRdb stores just in-frame clones and leaves some out. The DNA was the basis for D and trimming; V, J and clone size are from that table. The sample lists 240,000 or so clones, about 80% occurring once. The TCR sequence derives from a woman older than 75 with acute or convalescent COVID-19. The material sequenced was peripheral blood. This chain uses TRBV11-2 with TRBJ2-7; 10 nucleotides align to TRBD1. CDR3: CASSLETGGQYEQYF. The CDR3 DNA is TGTGCCAGCAGCTTGGAGACAGGGGGCCAATACGAGCAGTACTTC.